This TCR beta chain appears in the sequencing data of a study of T cells expressing NK-cell markers. From its re-call of the 5' RACE reads, TCRdb lists each CDR3 protein once, without DNA. The table for this sample gives under 600,000 distinct CDR3 sequences. This clonotype was sampled from a woman aged 45 to 65 in good health. The specimen sequenced was blood T cells: a sorted CD56 or NKG2C T cell subset, CD4+ or CD8+ T cells, or bulk PBMC T cells (not recorded which).

CDR3 in amino acids: CSARDRTINEQFF. V and J are TRBV20-1 and TRBJ2-1. This CDR3 comprises 13 residues. CDR1 and CDR2 (germline): DFQATT, SNEGSKA (reference sequence).